The 9 T cell receptor beta chains reported below all come from one sample, sequenced in a study of cytomegalovirus exposure and HLA in healthy donors. Vbeta (60) and Jbeta (13) primers were used in the PCR. Using immunoSEQ multiplex PCR, the repertoire was profiled, and TCRdb retains in-frame clones only, with some absent. The top ten clones hold about 3% of a sample with under 200,000 clones, 70% to 85% of them seen once. Sequenced sample: PBMCs. The source is a man between 35 and 55 years old in good health and CMV-seropositive.

V gene TRBV5-5 combines with J gene TRBJ1-3; weak D call: TRBD1 (5 bases). The CDR3 totals 14 residues. Germline loops: CDR1 SGHKS, CDR2 YYEKEE (reference sequence). V gave up 2 bases and J gave up 3 bases, with 9 bases separating them. CDR3 coding DNA: TGTGCCAGCAGCTTCCACAGGTTTGGAAACACCATATATTTT. Translation gives CASSFHRFGNTIYF.

This chain links TRBV5-1 with TRBJ1-5; 8 bases line up with TRBD1. Losses at the gene ends were 4 bases for V and 5 bases for J; bases not matched to a gene: 2. The germline gives CDR1 SGHRS, CDR2 YFSETQ. The CDR3 has 13 amino acids. The CDR3 DNA sequence: TGCGCCAGCAGCCCGGACAGGGATCAGCCCCAGCATTTT. Amino acids: CASSPDRDQPQHF.

This CDR3 is CASSGTYTDTQYF. Written as DNA, the CDR3 is TGCGCCAGCAGCGGGACTTACACAGATACGCAGTATTTT. This chain links TRBV4-1 with TRBJ2-3; D possibly corresponds to TRBD2 (6 bases). V was cut by 5 bases and J by 2 bases, with 8 bases left in between. The CDR3 has 13 residues. CDR1 is MGHRA and CDR2 is YSYEKL in the germline V gene.

The table lists this clone with a count of one. The chain joins TRBV5-1 to TRBJ2-7; D is ambiguous. Germline lookup yields CDR1 SGHRS and CDR2 YFSETQ. The CDR3 runs to 13 residues. With 1 base removed from V and 3 bases from J, the gap between germline ends came to 8 bases. In nucleotides, the CDR3 is TGCGCCAGCAGCTTGAGAGGCGGCTACGAGCAGTACTTC. This encodes CASSLRGGYEQYF.

The V call is TRBV6-5, the J call TRBJ2-7; a possible D gene is TRBD2 (6 bases). Germline V gene data show CDR1 as MNHEY and CDR2 as SVGAGI. The CDR3 spans 14 residues. V lost 2 bases and J 3 bases, leaving 11 bases between the germline ends. CDR3 bases: TGTGCCAGCAGTTACCGCCCGGGGGTCTACGAGCAGTACTTC. This codes for CASSYRPGVYEQYF.

J is TRBJ1-5 and V is TRBV4-2; TRBD1 agrees at 8 bases. The length of the CDR3 is 16 residues. CDR1 is LGHNA, CDR2 YNFKEQ, per germline. Trimming at V came to 4 bases and at J to 6 bases, leaving 11 bases not matched to a gene. CDR3 protein: CASSPSGQGDVQPQHF. CDR3 coding DNA: TGTGCCAGCAGCCCTTCCGGACAGGGCGATGTTCAGCCCCAGCATTTT.

J is TRBJ2-7 and V is TRBV4-1; 7 bases agree with TRBD1. V lost 2 bases and J lost 2; bases outside the gene matches: 3. Germline values: CDR1 MGHRA, CDR2 YSYEKL. This CDR3 comprises 14 residues. The CDR3 bases are TGCGCCAGCAGCCAACAGACAGGGCCCTACGAGCAGTACTTC. It specifies CASSQQTGPYEQYF.

The V gene is TRBV19, the J gene TRBJ2-5, with D possibly matching TRBD2 (6 bases). Trimming shortened V by 4 bases and J by 5 bases, and 11 bases separated the two germline ends. Looked up from germline, CDR1 is LNHDA and CDR2 is SQIVND (reference sequence). This CDR3 region has 13 residues. CDR3 sequence reads: CASSTGTLETQYF. CDR3 in DNA: TGTGCCAGTAGTACCGGGACTTTGGAGACCCAGTACTTC.

The chain employs TRBV7-2 and TRBJ2-1; D is undetermined. From germline, CDR1 is SGHTA and CDR2 FQGNSA. The CDR3 covers 14 residues. Trimming removed 4 bases at V and 6 bases at J, with 13 bases between. In DNA form, the CDR3 reads TGTGCCAGCAGCTACGCAGGTTTCGTCAATGAGCAGTTCTTC. Translated: CASSYAGFVNEQFF.